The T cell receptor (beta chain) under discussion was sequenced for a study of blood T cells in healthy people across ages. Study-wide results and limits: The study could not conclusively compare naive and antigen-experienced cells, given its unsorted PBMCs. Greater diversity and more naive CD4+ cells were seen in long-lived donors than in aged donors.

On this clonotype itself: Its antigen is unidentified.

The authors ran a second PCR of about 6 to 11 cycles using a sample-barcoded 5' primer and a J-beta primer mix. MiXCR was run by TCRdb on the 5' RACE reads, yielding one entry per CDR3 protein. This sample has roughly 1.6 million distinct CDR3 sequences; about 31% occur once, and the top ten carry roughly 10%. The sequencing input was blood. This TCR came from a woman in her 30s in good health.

In DNA form, the CDR3 reads TGTGCCAGCAGTTCATTACAGGGTAGCGGGCCCGGGGAGCTGTTTTTT. Translating gives CASSSLQGSGPGELFF. This chain joins TRBV12-3 or TRBV12-4 and TRBJ2-2, with D tentatively TRBD2 (7 bases). The V and J ends lost 4 bases and 6 bases respectively, with 18 bases between them. The CDR3 is made up of 16 amino acids.